Reported below is one TCR beta chain. This clonotype appeared many times. The clone's antigen remains unknown. The record has no base qualities; no much larger clone is one base away. The CDR3 starts with the cysteine, ends with the phenylalanine, and has 16 residues. CDR3 DNA is the only sequence kept; it has 48 bases, read in frame from the first base. Sequences SGDLS (CDR1) and YYNGEE (CDR2) are obtained from the germline V gene. Trimming removed 3 bases from V and 6 bases from J; the gene matches leave 10 bases unexplained. The protocol used for the library was PCR. The listed sequencing device is Illumina HiSeq 2500. To normalize quantification of the TCRbeta repertoire, the TCR libraries were built with molecular barcoding that relied on unique molecular identifiers. Starting from the raw public reads, TCRdb applied fastp trimming at Q25, assembled clones with MiXCR and retained in-frame beta chains. Each CDR3 protein appears once, grouped with its most common genes and DNA. The sample records under 300,000 distinct CDR3 sequences, under 14% of which are singletons. Of the sample, about a quarter falls within the top ten clones.

This sample is drawn from a study of T-cell reconstitution after alpha-beta-depleted transplantation in children (dated by TCRdb to 2016 to 2017). Some background on the complete study: Using TCR repertoire profiling, the study quantitatively followed how T-cell immune reconstitution unfolded in children after TCRalphabeta/CD19-depleted allogeneic hematopoietic cell transplantation.

This sample's treatment or condition label indicates: allogeneic hematopoietic cell transplantation with graft depleted of TCRalphabeta T cells and CD19 B cells. The children who served as transplant recipients had been given grafts of TCRalphabeta/CD19-depleted allogeneic hematopoietic cells. Points the paper makes about the study in general: The apparently early recovery of alphabetaT-cell counts about two months after transplant reportedly depended on only several hundred rapidly expanded clones that came from non-depleted graft cells. The frequencies of hyperexpanded clones fell over the following months, and after one year, T-cell counts and TCRbeta diversity were mostly attributed to newly produced T cells. In some patients, high TCRbeta diversity at day 60 was attributed to recipient T cells and intrathymic progenitors that had survived conditioning.

The sequence came from a male patient between 2 and 10 years old who had a stem cell transplant for chronic granulomatous disease, so the T cells may come from the graft donor. Recombination joined TRBV9 with TRBJ2-7, with 12 central nucleotides matching TRBD2. This material consisted of peripheral blood, taken 180 days after TCRalphabeta/CD19-depleted stem cell transplant. Here the CDR3 is given as CASSASGRAELGEQYF. The DNA reads as follows: TGTGCCAGCAGCGCTAGCGGGAGGGCCGAGCTCGGCGAGCAGTACTTC.